The T cell receptor beta chain under discussion was sequenced for a study of CD8 T cells in ankylosing spondylitis. TCRdb reanalysed the 5' RACE reads using MiXCR and keeps one entry per CDR3 protein. Altogether 250,000 to 400,000 distinct CDR3 sequences are present, under 14% being singletons, with the ten largest covering around 8.4%. This clonotype was detected many times. CDR3 size: 15 residues. V gave up 3 bases and J gave up 3 bases; unmatched junction bases: 4. This chain connects TRBV12-3 or TRBV12-4 to TRBJ1-2; TRBD1 matches at 10 bases. The source of this sequence is a female donor with ankylosing spondylitis or in good health (not recorded which). Sequenced input: blood, either unsorted or a sorted T cell fraction (not recorded which). The CDR3 here is CASSFRTGGDYGYTF. DNA of the CDR3: TGTGCCAGCAGTTTTCGGACAGGGGGGGACTATGGCTACACCTTC.